These 24 T cell receptor beta chains originate from one sample sequenced in a study of identical twins. TCRdb re-analysed the 5' RACE reads in MiXCR, keeping a single row per CDR3 protein. This repertoire shows 600,000 to 700,000 distinct CDR3 sequences, over 20% found once; its top ten account for 4% to 5.5%. These data were also reused for a study on T cells expressing NK-cell markers.

Sequenced material: PBMCs. The source of these receptors is a woman under 30 in good health.

The chain uses TRBV5-1 and TRBJ2-1; 7 nucleotides match TRBD1. Per germline, CDR1 SGHRS and CDR2 YFSETQ. The CDR3 is 16 residues long. V shed 0 bases and J 3 bases; nucleotides not matched to a gene: 6. The CDR3 loop reads CASSLGVGTVYNEQFF. The DNA for the CDR3 is TGCGCCAGCAGCTTGGGGGTAGGGACAGTCTACAATGAGCAGTTCTTC.

Many counts were recorded for this clonotype. The chain combines TRBV20-1 with TRBJ2-3, with D perhaps given as TRBD1 or TRBD2 (6 bases each). V was clipped by 6 bases and J by 6 bases, with 16 bases between them. Germline CDR1 DFQATT, CDR2 SNEGSKA (reference sequence). The CDR3 runs 13 residues. The CDR3 loop is CSAHKGGGDTQYF. The CDR3 DNA reads TGCAGTGCCCATAAGGGGGGCGGTGATACGCAGTATTTT.

The chain is built from TRBV7-9 and TRBJ1-2, with D maybe TRBD1 (6 bases). The V end was cut by 5 bases, the J end by 8 bases, with 12 bases between. The germline gives CDR1 SEHNR, CDR2 FQNEAQ (reference sequence). CDR3 length equals 12 residues. CDR3 sequence: CASSTSGEGYTF. The CDR3 DNA sequence: TGTGCCAGCAGCACCTCAGGGGAGGGCTACACCTTC.

This clonotype has only a few counts. The chain employs TRBV5-1 and TRBJ1-1, with D tentatively TRBD1 (6 bases). The germline gives CDR1 SGHRS, CDR2 YFSETQ. The V and J ends lost 7 bases and 1 base respectively, with 11 bases between them. The CDR3 totals 13 residues. CDR3 amino acids: CASGRGQNTEAFF. CDR3 nucleotides: TGCGCCAGCGGCCGGGGACAGAACACTGAAGCTTTCTTT.

The V and J genes are TRBV7-9 and TRBJ2-1, with a weak D call TRBD2 (5 bases). The V end lost 7 bases, the J end lost 12 bases, and 19 bases lay between the germline ends. This CDR3 has 13 amino acids. The germline gives CDR1 SEHNR, CDR2 FQNEAQ (reference sequence). CDR3 protein: CASTPVWRAWQFF. CDR3 in DNA: TGTGCCAGCACCCCGGTGTGGCGGGCTTGGCAGTTCTTC.

This sequence joins TRBV5-1 and TRBJ2-7; 8 nucleotides agree with TRBD1. Germline assignment: CDR1 SGHRS and CDR2 YFSETQ. The V segment lost 3 bases and the J segment 5 bases; nucleotides outside the gene matches: 4. The CDR3 length is 13 residues. The CDR3 nucleotides read TGCGCCAGCAGCTGGCACAGGGGGGACGAGCAGTACTTC. It specifies CASSWHRGDEQYF. Supplemented by reference TRBV5-1 and TRBJ2-7, the full variable domain reads KAGVTQTPRYLIKTRGQQVTLSCSPISGHRSVSWYQQTPGQGLQFLFEYFSETQRNKGNFPGRFSGRQFSNSRSEMNVSTLELGDSALYLCASSWHRGDEQYFGPGTRLTVT.

The chain couples TRBV6-5 to TRBJ2-7; a weak D match, TRBD2 (5 bases). Germline V gives CDR1 MNHEY, CDR2 SVGAGI. This CDR3 region has 16 residues. V lost 2 bases to trimming and J lost 1 base, with 15 bases between them. CDR3 nucleotides: TGTGCCAGCAGTTACCTGGCTAGCAGGTTTTCCTACGAGCAGTACTTC. Its protein product is CASSYLASRFSYEQYF.

This clonotype was counted between two and nine times. V is TRBV20-1 and J is TRBJ2-7; 9 nucleotides match TRBD2. Germline V gene sequence: CDR1 DFQATT, CDR2 SNEGSKA (reference sequence). This CDR3 region has 15 residues. V gave up 6 bases and J gave up 6 bases; unmatched junction bases: 15. For the CDR3, the DNA is TGCAGTGCCCCAAGTCTGCGGGGACTAGCCACCGAGCAGTACTTC. It specifies CSAPSLRGLATEQYF.

This clonotype was observed a handful of times. This chain links TRBV7-9 with TRBJ2-5, with 11 bases lining up with TRBD2. From germline, CDR1 is SEHNR and CDR2 FQNEAQ (reference sequence). This CDR3 has 15 residues. Unmatched junction bases numbered 9, after V lost 7 bases and J lost 5 bases. This chain's CDR3 is CASTPGLAGFETQYF. As DNA, the CDR3 is TGTGCCAGCACCCCCGGACTAGCGGGCTTTGAGACCCAGTACTTC.

In this sample, this clonotype turned up many times. The chain joins TRBV12-3 or TRBV12-4 to TRBJ1-2; TRBD1 might be the D (5 bases). Trimming removed 7 bases from V and 4 bases from J, with 16 bases in between. The CDR3 is made up of 14 amino acids. The CDR3, as DNA: TGTGCCAGCAATCCTCACGGGGCCGGCTATGGCTACACCTTC. Protein product: CASNPHGAGYGYTF.

V is TRBV4-1 and J is TRBJ1-1; a possible D gene is TRBD1 (6 bases). CDR3 length: 16 residues. V was pared by 6 bases and J by 0 bases, with 17 bases between. Germline assignment: CDR1 MGHRA and CDR2 YSYEKL. The CDR3 DNA sequence: TGCGCCAGCAGTCGCCGACAGGATACCATGAACACTGAAGCTTTCTTT. Its translation is CASSRRQDTMNTEAFF.

In this sample, this clonotype turned up a few times. This chain links TRBV27 with TRBJ2-7; D remains unclear. The germline CDR1 and CDR2 sequences are MNHEY and SMNVEV (reference sequence). CDR3 length: 14 residues. The V end was cut by 0 bases, the J end by 2 bases, with 8 bases between. The CDR3 region has the DNA TGTGCCAGCAGTTTATCCCCTCATCCCTACGAGCAGTACTTC. Encoded protein: CASSLSPHPYEQYF.

V is TRBV5-1 and J is TRBJ1-1, with TRBD1 identical over 7 bases. Unmatched junction bases numbered 14, after V lost 7 bases and J lost 11 bases. The CDR3 loop spans 13 amino acids. Germline values: CDR1 SGHRS, CDR2 YFSETQ. The CDR3 DNA is TGCGCCAGCGTCCGAGACGAGTCGGGACAGGCTTTCTTT. This gives the protein CASVRDESGQAFF.

The chain recombines TRBV6-1 with TRBJ2-5; 7 bases are a match to TRBD2. The trim removed 7 bases at V and 4 bases at J, leaving 6 bases unmatched. The length of the CDR3 is 13 residues. Per germline, CDR1 MNHNS and CDR2 SASEGT. The CDR3 region is CASKGPGGETQYF. CDR3 nucleotide sequence: TGTGCCAGCAAAGGTCCGGGAGGAGAGACCCAGTACTTC.

The rearrangement uses TRBV20-1 and TRBJ2-1; 11 nucleotides align to TRBD2. Germline trimming cut 2 bases from V and 7 bases from J; bases unmatched to any gene: 10. The CDR3 has 16 residues. Germline V gene lookup returns CDR1 DFQATT and CDR2 SNEGSKA (reference sequence). The CDR3 spells CSARRGTSGRSNEQFF. Here the CDR3 DNA reads TGCAGTGCTAGAAGAGGCACTAGCGGGAGATCTAATGAGCAGTTCTTC.

The chain carries TRBV20-1 and TRBJ2-3, with 8 bases fitting TRBD2. The CDR3 totals 15 residues. CDR1 is DFQATT, CDR2 SNEGSKA, per germline (reference sequence). The junction had 4 bases not matched to a gene; V was cut back by 1 base and J by 1 base. CDR3 protein: CSARVGTRGTDTQYF. In nucleotides, the CDR3 is TGCAGTGCTAGAGTTGGGACTAGGGGCACAGATACGCAGTATTTT.

This clonotype was seen many times. The chain is built from TRBV9 and TRBJ2-3, with D perhaps TRBD2 (6 bases). Germline assignment: CDR1 SGDLS and CDR2 YYNGEE. This CDR3 comprises 14 residues. V shed 3 bases and J shed 5 bases, with 13 bases lying between them. CDR3 region: CASSASVEGDTQYF. CDR3 DNA: TGTGCCAGCAGCGCTAGCGTAGAGGGAGATACGCAGTATTTT.

The rearrangement joins TRBV7-2 to TRBJ1-5; no reliable D call. V lost 1 base, J lost 7 bases, and 8 bases lay in between. The CDR3 is 13 residues long. CDR1 and CDR2 from the germline V gene are SGHTA and FQGNSA. CDR3 coding DNA: TGTGCCAGCAGCTTAGACAGCTTGCAGCCCCAGCATTTT. Amino acids: CASSLDSLQPQHF.

The chain is built from TRBV5-1 and TRBJ2-6, with a possible D match to TRBD1 (6 bases). V gave up 0 bases and J gave up 0 bases, with 13 bases separating them. The CDR3 has 18 residues. Germline CDR1 is SGHRS and CDR2 is YFSETQ. The CDR3: CASSLVATGDSGANVLTF. The CDR3 nucleotides are TGCGCCAGCAGCTTGGTAGCGACAGGTGACTCTGGGGCCAACGTCCTGACTTTC.

This clonotype was recorded a few times. The V call is TRBV10-3, the J call TRBJ2-1; no firm D call. Trimming shortened V by 0 bases and J by 9 bases, and 9 bases separated the two germline ends. CDR3 size: 13 residues. Germline lookup yields CDR1 ENHRY and CDR2 SYGVKD. The CDR3, as DNA: TGTGCCATCAGTGAGTCGAGTCGGGCTGAGCAGTTCTTC. It encodes CAISESSRAEQFF.

This clonotype was recorded at least ten times. This chain connects TRBV12-3 or TRBV12-4 to TRBJ2-7; maybe TRBD2 (6 bases). The CDR3 has 14 amino acids. Trimming pared 4 bases from V and 6 bases from J, leaving 16 bases between. The CDR3 DNA reads as TGTGCCAGCAGTTCGAACGGGGGTCCGGGCGAGCAGTACTTC. As protein: CASSSNGGPGEQYF.

V usage is TRBV20-1 and J usage is TRBJ2-1, with 9 bases matching TRBD2. J was trimmed by 5 bases and V by 1 base; bases with no gene match: 9. CDR3 length: 16 residues. The germline gives CDR1 DFQATT, CDR2 SNEGSKA (reference sequence). In DNA form, the CDR3 reads TGCAGTGCTAGAGGCCTTAGCGGGGGCCTTAACAATGAGCAGTTCTTC. This gives the protein CSARGLSGGLNNEQFF.

This clonotype was seen a handful of times. The chain has TRBV12-3 or TRBV12-4 and TRBJ1-2; TRBD1 is a possible D gene (5 bases). The CDR3 extends over 11 amino acids. V dropped 7 bases and J dropped 5 bases, with 8 bases sitting between them. The CDR3 bases are TGTGCCAGCACCACAGGTTATGGCTACACCTTC. Translated: CASTTGYGYTF.

The chain links TRBV7-2 to TRBJ2-7, with D possibly TRBD2 on 6 matching bases. The length of the CDR3 is 17 residues. Trimming took off 1 base at V and 2 bases at J, with 18 bases between the two ends. Germline V lookup: CDR1 SGHTA, CDR2 FQGNSA. The CDR3 loop reads CASSLGGLGGGPYEQYF. The CDR3 DNA follows: TGTGCCAGCAGCTTAGGGGGTCTTGGGGGAGGACCCTACGAGCAGTACTTC.